This T cell receptor beta chain originates from a study of tumor and adjacent non-tumor tissue in lung cancer. Study context: Histology: eleven to twelve adenocarcinoma, a couple of squamous cell carcinoma, 1 small cell lung cancer.

As to this clonotype: Antigen: not known. This may stem from a read error, because a much larger clone lies one nucleotide away.

A modified ARM-PCR protocol with three rounds of nested PCR amplified TCRbeta. MiXCR, run by TCRdb on the multiplex PCR reads, gives a single entry per CDR3 protein. The sample has 200,000 to 250,000 distinct CDR3 sequences; about 76% are singletons. General study results and limits: Compared with tumor, normal lung showed significantly lower TCR diversity. Normal lung showed higher cumulative top 100 clone frequency than tumor.

Trimming shortened V by 6 bases and J by 8 bases, and 7 bases separated the two germline ends. The CDR3 has 10 amino acids. Germline V gene data show CDR1 as MNHEY and CDR2 as SVGAGI. RNA was extracted from bulk tissue without any cell sorting. Newly diagnosed lung cancer patients had thoracic surgery in China, August–November 2014, without prior chemotherapy. Sequences were obtained from lung tumor tissue. This TCR was recovered from a man between 60 and 75 years old with non-small cell lung cancer. This chain links TRBV6-5 with TRBJ1-2; weak D call: TRBD1 (5 bases). CDR3 amino acids: CASRGGGYTF. The CDR3, as DNA: TGTGCCAGCAGGGGGGGAGGCTACACCTTC.